Described below is a single T cell receptor (beta chain) sequence and its context. Its cognate antigen is unknown. This sample was taken from a study of human T cells and chemical hapten exposure. As for the study in general: Among samples, TCR yields varied mainly because of small differences in pooled library volume. The study, taken as a whole, reports: After DPC sensitization, TCRs above 1 in 1000 frequency showed no change.

Trimming took off 10 bases at V and 0 bases at J, with 17 bases between the two ends. Per the germline V gene, CDR1 is SNHLY and CDR2 is FYNNEI. This CDR3 spans 15 amino acids. Individual cDNA molecules had unique molecular identifiers attached to them by the library. Each CDR3 protein is one row after TCRdb ran MiXCR on the 5' RACE reads. The sample consists of roughly 120,000 distinct CDR3 sequences, approximately 19% of them appearing once. From whole blood left unfractionated, total RNA was extracted. The J gene is TRBJ2-3, the V gene TRBV2; no definite D call. This TCR came from a human donor in good health. Here the CDR3 reads CATKKGALSTDTQYF. CDR3 coding DNA: TGTGCCACCAAAAAAGGAGCCCTAAGCACAGATACGCAGTATTTT. The variable domain in full, with the rest retrieved from reference TRBV2 and TRBJ2-3, is EPEVTQTPSHQVTQMGQEVILRCVPISNHLYFYWYRQILGQKVEFLVSFYNNEISEKSEIFDDQFSVERPDGSNFTLKIRSTKLEDSAMYFCATKKGALSTDTQYFGPGTRLTVL.